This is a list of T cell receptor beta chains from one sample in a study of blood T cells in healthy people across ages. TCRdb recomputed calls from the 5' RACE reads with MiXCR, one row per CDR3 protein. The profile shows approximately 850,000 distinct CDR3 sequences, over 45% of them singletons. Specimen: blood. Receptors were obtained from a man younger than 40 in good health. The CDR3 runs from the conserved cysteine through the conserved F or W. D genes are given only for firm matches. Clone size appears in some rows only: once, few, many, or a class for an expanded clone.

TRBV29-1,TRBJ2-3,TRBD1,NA,TGCAGCGTCCGGGACAGGGGAATTGGTACGCAGTATTTT,CSVRDRGIGTQYF
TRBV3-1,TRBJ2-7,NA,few,TGTGCCAGCAGCCAAGTTGTTTACGACCACGAGCAGTACTTC,CASSQVVYDHEQYF
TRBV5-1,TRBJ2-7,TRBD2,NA,TGCGCCAGCAGCTTGGAGCGGGGCTACTACGAGCAGTACTTC,CASSLERGYYEQYF
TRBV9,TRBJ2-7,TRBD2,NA,TGTGCCAGCAGCGCTTCAGCGGGAACCTACGAGCAGTACTTC,CASSASAGTYEQYF
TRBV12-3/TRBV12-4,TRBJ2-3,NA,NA,TGTGCCGGAGCACGGAGCCCAGATACGCAGTATTTT,CAGARSPDTQYF
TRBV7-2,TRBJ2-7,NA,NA,TGTGCCAGCAGTCGACAGGGAGGGGAGCAGTACTTC,CASSRQGGEQYF
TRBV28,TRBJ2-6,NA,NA,TGTGCCAGCTATGACTCTGGGGCCAACGTCCTGACTTTC,CASYDSGANVLTF
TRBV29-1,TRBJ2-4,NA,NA,TGCAGCGTTGTTCTAGCCAAAAACATTCAGTACTTC,CSVVLAKNIQYF
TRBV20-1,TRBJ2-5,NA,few,TGCAGCCTAAAGAGAGGGAGTATGGAGACCCAGTACTTC,CSLKRGSMETQYF
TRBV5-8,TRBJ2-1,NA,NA,TGTGCCAGCAGCCGATGGGCGGGTAGCTCCTACAATGAGCAGTTCTTC,CASSRWAGSSYNEQFF
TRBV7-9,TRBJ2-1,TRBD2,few,TGTGCCAGCGGAGGGGTCTATAGCGGGAGCAAATACAATGAGCAGTTCTTC,CASGGVYSGSKYNEQFF
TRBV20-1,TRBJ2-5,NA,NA,TGCAGTGCTAGGATCGGGCTACAAGGGACCCAGTACTTC,CSARIGLQGTQYF
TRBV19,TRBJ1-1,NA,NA,TGTGCCAGTAGTATTCCCGGTGGGATCACTGAAGCTTTCTTT,CASSIPGGITEAFF
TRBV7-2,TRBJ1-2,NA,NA,TGTGCCAGCAGCTTATTCGGGACACCAACTAACTATGGCTACACCTTC,CASSLFGTPTNYGYTF
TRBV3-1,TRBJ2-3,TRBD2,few,TGTGCCAGCAGCCGCTACCGGGACTACCCCACAGATACGCAGTATTTT,CASSRYRDYPTDTQYF
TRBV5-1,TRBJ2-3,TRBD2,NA,TGCGCCAGCAGCTTGGTACTAGCGGGGGGGACAGATACGCAGTATTTT,CASSLVLAGGTDTQYF
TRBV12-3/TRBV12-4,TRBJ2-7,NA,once,TGTGCCAGCAGTCCCCATCTGGGTGGGTACGAGCAGTACTTC,CASSPHLGGYEQYF
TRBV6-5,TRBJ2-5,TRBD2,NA,TGTGCCAGCAGTTACCCAGCGGGGGAGGGCGAAGAGACCCAGTACTTC,CASSYPAGEGEETQYF
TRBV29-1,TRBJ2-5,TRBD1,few,TGCAGCGGTACGGACAGGGTTTTGGAGACCCAGTACTTC,CSGTDRVLETQYF
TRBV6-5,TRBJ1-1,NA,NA,TGTGCCAGCAGTCCACAAACCTCCTCCGAAGCTTTCTTT,CASSPQTSSEAFF
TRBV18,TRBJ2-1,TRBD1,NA,TGTGCCAGCTCACCACGACAGGGGGACAATGAGCAGTTCTTC,CASSPRQGDNEQFF
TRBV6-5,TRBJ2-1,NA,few,TGTGCCAGCAGAAGACCCGATGGCGAGCAGTTCTTC,CASRRPDGEQFF
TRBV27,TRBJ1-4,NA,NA,TGTGCCAGCAGTTTACCCGAGACAGTTCATAATGAAAAACTGTTTTTT,CASSLPETVHNEKLFF
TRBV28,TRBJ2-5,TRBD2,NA,TGTGCCAGCAGTTTTGAGGGGAGGGTTGGAGAGACCCAGTACTTC,CASSFEGRVGETQYF
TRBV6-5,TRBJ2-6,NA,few,TGTGCCAGCAGGGATCTAGGGAGTCTGTGGGCCAACGTCCTGACTTTC,CASRDLGSLWANVLTF
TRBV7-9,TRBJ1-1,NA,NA,TGTGCCAGCAGCCAACCGCCCAAGACAGGGAACACTGAAGCTTTCTTT,CASSQPPKTGNTEAFF
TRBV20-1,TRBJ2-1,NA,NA,TGCAGTGCCATAGCAGGAGAAGTATACAATGAGCAGTTCTTC,CSAIAGEVYNEQFF
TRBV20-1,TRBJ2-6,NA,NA,TGCAGTGCTCAGGTCGTCCCTGGGGCCAACGTCCTGACTTTC,CSAQVVPGANVLTF
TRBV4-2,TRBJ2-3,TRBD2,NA,TGTGCCAGCAGCCAAGGGCGGGGGGTTGAAGATACGCAGTATTTT,CASSQGRGVEDTQYF
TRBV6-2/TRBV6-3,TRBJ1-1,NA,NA,TGTGCCAGCAGTTCGGACCCCGGGACAACGAACACTGAAGCTTTCTTT,CASSSDPGTTNTEAFF
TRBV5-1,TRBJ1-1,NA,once,TGCGCCAGCAGCTTAATTCCCACGGCTAACACTGAAGCTTTCTTT,CASSLIPTANTEAFF
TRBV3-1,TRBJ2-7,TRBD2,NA,TGTGCCAGCCGTCCTAGCGGCGCTTCCTACGAGCAGTACTTC,CASRPSGASYEQYF
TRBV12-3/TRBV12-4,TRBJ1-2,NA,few,TGTGCCAGCAGCCGGGGACCGACCTATGGCTACACCTTC,CASSRGPTYGYTF